This record covers a single TCR beta chain. Its antigen is still unknown. The CDR3 is 19 amino acids. The J segment lost 4 bases and the V segment lost 1 base, leaving 15 bases of the junction unmatched. Germline values: CDR1 MGHRA, CDR2 YSYEKL. The sample is drawn from a study of a mutant IDH1 vaccine in newly diagnosed glioma. Background on the study: Treated individuals were around 62% male and approximately 38% female, averaging 40.4 years of age. The earlier regimen, radiotherapy, temozolomide, or both, was most often both. Points from the study as a whole: Vaccine-induced immune responses occurred in under 95% of patients.

Clones were sequenced by immunoSEQ multiplex PCR, and TCRdb holds only the in-frame ones, with some missing. Among around 82,000 clones, 82% were seen once, and the ten largest hold 5.3%. Time point defined: baseline, week 1 (first vaccination visit). Treatment: pre-vaccination baseline after standard-of-care therapy. The astrocytomas were IDH1-mutant, ATRX-negative, and WHO grade 3 or 4. The sample consisted of PBMCs, taken from a glioma patient treated with radiotherapy, temozolomide or both. This receptor was taken from a middle-aged man with glioma. Some clones in this sample may be carry-over from other donors' samples. The chain combines TRBV4-1 with TRBJ2-1, with TRBD2 identical over 8 bases. CDR3 sequence reads: CASSQAIPSPGGLYNEQFF. CDR3 coding DNA: TGCGCCAGCAGCCAAGCCATCCCCTCCCCGGGGGGGCTATACAATGAGCAGTTCTTC.